The sequence of this TCR beta chain was determined in a study of shared clonotypes between healthy human individuals. This clone appeared once. Naive CD8 cells, CD45RO-negative and positively selected for CCR7, excluded terminally differentiated effector memory CD45RA+ cells. Method: immunoSEQ multiplex PCR; TCRdb's copy keeps in-frame clones and lacks some. The sample has around 2,000,000 clones; just under 95% are singletons. Sequenced sample: naive CD8+ T cells sorted from blood. The sequence was collected from a man younger than 30 in good health.

This chain's CDR3 is CASSEVGLSGNTIYF. CDR3 coding DNA: TGCGCCAGCAGTGAAGTGGGCCTCTCTGGAAACACCATATATTTT. The V call is TRBV10-2, the J call TRBJ1-3; D unresolved. Germline lookup yields CDR1 WSHSY and CDR2 SAAADI. Trimming pared 3 bases from V and 0 bases from J, leaving 9 bases between. The CDR3 runs to 15 residues.